This T cell receptor beta chain was observed in a study of identical twins. On this clonotype itself: The target antigen is unknown.

This CDR3 comprises 14 residues. Germline CDR1 reads SGDLS; CDR2 reads YYNGEE. Trimming stripped 3 bases from V and 4 bases from J, with 14 bases between. Study-level results: Models predicted less out-of-frame TCR alpha sharing in monozygotic twins than was found.

A template switching step contributed a universal primer site, while unique molecular identifiers were present in the cDNA. TCRdb called the 5' RACE reads again in MiXCR, with one record for every CDR3 protein. The sample records some 250,000 distinct CDR3 sequences, under 8.5% being singletons. The sample was also linked to a second study, of T cells expressing NK-cell markers. From that report: These clonotypes, the leaders elsewhere, also led the CD3+CD56-NKG2C+ fraction in a handful of donors.

This TCR derives from a woman between 18 and 30 years old in good health. Specimen: CD8+ T cells sorted from blood. V gene TRBV9 combines with J gene TRBJ2-7; D unclear. The CDR3 is CASSASTGEYEQYF. The CDR3 DNA follows: TGTGCCAGCAGCGCCTCAACGGGCGAGTACGAGCAGTACTTC.